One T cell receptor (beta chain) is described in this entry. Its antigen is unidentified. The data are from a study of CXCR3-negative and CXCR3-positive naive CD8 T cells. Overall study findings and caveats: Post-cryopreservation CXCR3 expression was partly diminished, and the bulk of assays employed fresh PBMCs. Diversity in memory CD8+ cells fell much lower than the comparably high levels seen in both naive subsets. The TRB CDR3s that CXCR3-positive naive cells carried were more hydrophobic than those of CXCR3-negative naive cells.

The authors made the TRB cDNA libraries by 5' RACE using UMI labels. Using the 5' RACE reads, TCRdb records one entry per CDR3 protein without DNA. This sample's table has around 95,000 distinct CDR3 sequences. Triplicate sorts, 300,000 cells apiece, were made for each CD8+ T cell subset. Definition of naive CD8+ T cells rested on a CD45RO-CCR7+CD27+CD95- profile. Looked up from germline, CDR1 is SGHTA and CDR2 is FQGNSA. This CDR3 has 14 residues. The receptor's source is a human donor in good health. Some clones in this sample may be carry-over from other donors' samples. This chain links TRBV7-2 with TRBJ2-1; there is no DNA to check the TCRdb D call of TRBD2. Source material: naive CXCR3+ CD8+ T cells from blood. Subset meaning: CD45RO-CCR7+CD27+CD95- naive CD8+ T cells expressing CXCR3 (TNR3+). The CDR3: CASSLEGLAYEQFF.